This T cell receptor beta chain emerged from a study of radiation and T cells in renal cell carcinoma. Study-level points and caveats: Without pretreatment biopsies, baseline tumor clonotype presence was undetermined.

In the case of this clone: Its antigen is still unknown.

The CDR3 is 15 residues long. V was trimmed by 2 bases and J by 10 bases, leaving 20 bases between them. Germline V CDR1 and CDR2: SGHNT, YENEEA. The time point: blood 4 weeks post-SBRT, at nephrectomy. The treatment is: 15 Gy SBRT to primary tumor, nephrectomy 4 weeks later. Nephrectomy followed 15 Gy stereotactic body radiation by 4 weeks. After SBRT, blood was collected at 2 and 4 weeks, plus baseline. Clear cell pathology was present in this patient's renal cell carcinoma. Only in-frame clones appear in the TCRdb table, and some are missing; sequencing was by immunoSEQ multiplex PCR. The table includes about 62,000 clones, 70% to 80% detected once.

This chain uses TRBV11-3 with TRBJ1-1, with a tentative D call TRBD1 (6 bases). The specimen comprised blood, sampled from a patient whose treatment included radiotherapy and nephrectomy. The source of this sequence is a man aged 60-69 years with renal cell carcinoma. The CDR3 sequence: CASSLNPSTGRLAFF. DNA for the CDR3: TGTGCCAGCAGCTTAAATCCGTCGACAGGTAGGCTAGCTTTCTTT.